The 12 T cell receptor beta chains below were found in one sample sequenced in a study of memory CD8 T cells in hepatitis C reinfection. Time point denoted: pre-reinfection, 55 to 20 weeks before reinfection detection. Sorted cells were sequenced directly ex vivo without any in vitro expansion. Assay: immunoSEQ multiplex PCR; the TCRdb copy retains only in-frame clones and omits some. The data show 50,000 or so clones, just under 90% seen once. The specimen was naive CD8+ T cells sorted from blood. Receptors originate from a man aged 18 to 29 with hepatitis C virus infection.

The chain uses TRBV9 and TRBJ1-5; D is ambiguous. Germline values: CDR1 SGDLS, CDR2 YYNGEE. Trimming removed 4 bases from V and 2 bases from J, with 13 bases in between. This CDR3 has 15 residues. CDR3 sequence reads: CASSPDGVGNQPQHF. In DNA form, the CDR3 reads TGTGCCAGCAGCCCCGACGGGGTTGGCAATCAGCCCCAGCATTTT.

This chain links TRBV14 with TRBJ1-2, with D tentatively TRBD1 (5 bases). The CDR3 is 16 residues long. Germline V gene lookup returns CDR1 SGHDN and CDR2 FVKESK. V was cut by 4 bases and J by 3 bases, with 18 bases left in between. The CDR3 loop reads CASSPLEWTYHYGYTF. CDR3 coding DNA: TGTGCCAGCAGCCCTCTCGAATGGACATACCACTATGGCTACACCTTC.

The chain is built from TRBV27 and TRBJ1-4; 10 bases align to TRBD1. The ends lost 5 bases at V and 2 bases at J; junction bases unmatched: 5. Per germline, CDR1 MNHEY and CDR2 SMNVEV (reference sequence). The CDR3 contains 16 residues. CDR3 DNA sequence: TGTGCCAGCAGTCCCCGACAGGGGGCTACTAATGAAAAACTGTTTTTT. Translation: CASSPRQGATNEKLFF.

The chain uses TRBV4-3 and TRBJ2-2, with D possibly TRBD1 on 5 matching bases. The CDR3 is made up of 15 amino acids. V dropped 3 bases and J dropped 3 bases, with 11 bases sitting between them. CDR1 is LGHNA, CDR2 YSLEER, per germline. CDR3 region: CASSQETGYTGELFF. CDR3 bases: TGCGCCAGCAGCCAGGAAACAGGATACACCGGGGAGCTGTTTTTT.

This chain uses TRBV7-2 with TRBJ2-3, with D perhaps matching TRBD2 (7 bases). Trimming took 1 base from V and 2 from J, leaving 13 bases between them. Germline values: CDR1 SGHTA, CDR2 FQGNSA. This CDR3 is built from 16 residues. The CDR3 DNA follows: TGTGCCAGCAGCTTAGTGGGGGGGGGCAACACAGATACGCAGTATTTT. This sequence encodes CASSLVGGGNTDTQYF.

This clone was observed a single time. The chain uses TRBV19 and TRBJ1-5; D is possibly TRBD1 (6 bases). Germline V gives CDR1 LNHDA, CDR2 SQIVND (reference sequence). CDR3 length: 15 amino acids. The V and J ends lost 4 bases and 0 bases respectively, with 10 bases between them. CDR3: CASSTTGYSNQPQHF. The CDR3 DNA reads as TGTGCCAGTAGTACCACAGGGTATAGCAATCAGCCCCAGCATTTT.

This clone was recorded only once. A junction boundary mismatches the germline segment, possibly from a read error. CDR3 nucleotides: TGTGCCGGCAGTTATGACGGAGTTCGGGGCTACACCTTC. Its protein is CAGSYDGVRGYTF. The chain is built from TRBV27 and TRBJ1-2; D gene uncertain. This CDR3 spans 13 amino acids. Germline CDR1 and CDR2: MNHEY and SMNVEV (reference sequence).

The CDR3 bases are TGTGCCAGTAGTATCACTAGCGGTCCCTACGAGCAGTACTTC. Encoded protein: CASSITSGPYEQYF. The gene calls are TRBV19 and TRBJ2-7; TRBD2 matches 8 bases. With V trimmed by 3 bases and J by 2 bases, 3 bases remained unmatched. Looked up from germline, CDR1 is LNHDA and CDR2 is SQIVND (reference sequence). This CDR3 has 14 residues.

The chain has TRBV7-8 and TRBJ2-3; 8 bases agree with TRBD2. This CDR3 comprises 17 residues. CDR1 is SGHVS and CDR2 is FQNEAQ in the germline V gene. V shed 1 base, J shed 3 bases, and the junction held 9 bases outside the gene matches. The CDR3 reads CASSLGAGGMSTDTQYF. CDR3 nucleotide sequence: TGTGCCAGCAGCTTAGGTGCGGGGGGCATGTCGACAGATACGCAGTATTTT.

CDR3 loop: CASSLADTVNYGYTF. CDR3 sequence (DNA): TGCGCCAGCAGCTTGGCTGATACAGTTAACTATGGCTACACCTTC. The chain carries TRBV5-1 and TRBJ1-2; no reliable D call. The CDR3 has 15 amino acids. Trimming left V 0 bases short and J 1 base short, with 10 bases between. In germline, CDR1 is SGHRS, CDR2 YFSETQ. Full variable domain (remainder filled in from reference TRBV5-1 and TRBJ1-2): KAGVTQTPRYLIKTRGQQVTLSCSPISGHRSVSWYQQTPGQGLQFLFEYFSETQRNKGNFPGRFSGRQFSNSRSEMNVSTLELGDSALYLCASSLADTVNYGYTFGSGTRLTVV.

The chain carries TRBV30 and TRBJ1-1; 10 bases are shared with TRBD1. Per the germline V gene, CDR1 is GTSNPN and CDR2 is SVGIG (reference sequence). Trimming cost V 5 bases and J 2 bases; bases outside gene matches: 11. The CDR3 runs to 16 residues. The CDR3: CAWYLFRDRGNTEAFF. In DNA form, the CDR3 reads TGTGCCTGGTACCTCTTCCGGGACAGGGGAAACACTGAAGCTTTCTTT.

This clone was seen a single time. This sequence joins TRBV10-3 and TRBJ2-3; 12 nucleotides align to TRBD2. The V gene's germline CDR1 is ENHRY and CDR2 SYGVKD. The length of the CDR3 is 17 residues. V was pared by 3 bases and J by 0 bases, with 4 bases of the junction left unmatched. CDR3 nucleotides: TGTGCCATCAGTGACTCTAGCGGGAGGGCTAGCACAGATACGCAGTATTTT. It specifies CAISDSSGRASTDTQYF.